The 12 T cell receptor beta chains listed next were all sequenced from one sample in a study of blood T cells in healthy people across ages. A second roughly 6 to 11 cycle PCR used barcoded and J-beta primers. TCRdb redid the calling of the 5' RACE reads with MiXCR, one entry per CDR3 protein. The data hold 790,000 or so distinct CDR3 sequences, with about half observed a single time. The sequencing sample was made of blood. The receptors here all came from a man older than 75 in good health.

This chain links TRBV4-2 with TRBJ2-3; D is uncertain. The V end lost 3 bases, the J end lost 7 bases, and 14 bases lay between the germline ends. The CDR3 runs 14 residues. Germline values: CDR1 LGHNA, CDR2 YNFKEQ. DNA for the CDR3: TGTGCCAGCAGCCAGCAGACGAGCCTGAATACGCAGTATTTT. Encoded protein: CASSQQTSLNTQYF.

This clonotype occurred a few times. The chain combines TRBV25-1 with TRBJ2-5; possibly TRBD1 or TRBD2 for D (5 bases each). The germline V gene has CDR1 MGHDK and CDR2 SYGVNS. V lost 3 bases, J lost 5 bases, and 16 bases lay in between. The CDR3 has 15 amino acids. The CDR3 coding sequence is TGTGCCAGCAGTGACTTCGTAGGGACCCCCGAGACCCAGTACTTC. Translated: CASSDFVGTPETQYF.

In this sample, this clonotype turned up a few times. The V and J genes are TRBV25-1 and TRBJ2-7, with TRBD2 matching 9 bases. The CDR3 has 14 amino acids. Germline CDR1 reads MGHDK; CDR2 reads SYGVNS. Trimming took 4 bases from V and 3 from J; bases not matched to a gene: 4. CDR3 bases: TGTGCCAGCAGTGTAGCGGGAGATCGCTACGAGCAGTACTTC. Its protein is CASSVAGDRYEQYF.

Ten or more counts support this clonotype. This chain joins TRBV6-5 and TRBJ2-3; D not certain. Deletions cut 5 bases from V and 1 base from J, with 4 bases between. The CDR3 consists of 12 residues. Germline values: CDR1 MNHEY, CDR2 SVGAGI. CDR3: CASSPCTDTQYF. CDR3 in DNA: TGTGCCAGCAGTCCCTGCACAGATACGCAGTATTTT.

This clonotype has a count of ten or more. V is TRBV20-1 and J is TRBJ2-7; TRBD1 or TRBD2 may be the D gene (5 bases each). This CDR3 spans 14 amino acids. V gave up 2 bases and J gave up 3 bases, with 14 bases separating them. Germline loops: CDR1 DFQATT, CDR2 SNEGSKA (reference sequence). Written as DNA, the CDR3 is TGCAGTGCTAGACCCCCGGGACGTAACTACGAGCAGTACTTC. Amino acids: CSARPPGRNYEQYF.

This clonotype was seen more than once but under ten times. This chain uses TRBV9 with TRBJ1-6; D is unclear. The germline V and J ends were trimmed by 0 bases and 7 bases, with 8 bases remaining between them. CDR1 and CDR2 (germline): SGDLS, YYNGEE. CDR3 length equals 14 residues. As DNA, the CDR3 is TGTGCCAGCAGCGTAGAAGGGTACAATTCACCCCTCCACTTT. It encodes CASSVEGYNSPLHF.

The V call is TRBV11-2, the J call TRBJ2-3, with D perhaps TRBD1 or TRBD2 (5 bases each). Trimming took 3 bases from V and 0 from J, leaving 13 bases between them. The CDR3 has 16 amino acids. Germline V lookup: CDR1 SGHAT, CDR2 FQNNGV. The CDR3 sequence: CASSLRGSTSTDTQYF. CDR3 sequence (DNA): TGTGCCAGCAGCTTGAGGGGAAGCACAAGCACAGATACGCAGTATTTT.

This clonotype showed up just a few times. The chain links TRBV29-1 to TRBJ2-7, with D uncertain. Germline V gene lookup returns CDR1 SQVTM and CDR2 ANQGSEA. Trimming took 7 bases from V and 6 from J, leaving 13 bases between them. This CDR3 comprises 11 residues. The CDR3 DNA reads as TGCAGCGCAGGAGTAAGCGCCGAGCAGTACTTC. Its translation: CSAGVSAEQYF.

V and J are TRBV27 and TRBJ2-6, with 8 bases aligning to TRBD1. This CDR3 has 17 amino acids. V gave up 4 bases and J gave up 3 bases; unmatched junction bases: 8. The V gene's germline CDR1 is MNHEY and CDR2 SMNVEV (reference sequence). CDR3 region: CASSSLRGRRGANVLTF. The CDR3 DNA reads TGTGCCAGCAGTTCCCTCAGGGGGCGTCGTGGGGCCAACGTCCTGACTTTC.

The chain employs TRBV5-6 and TRBJ2-3; D is undetermined. This CDR3 has 16 amino acids. The V gene's germline CDR1 is SGHDT and CDR2 YYEEEE. Trimming stripped 4 bases from V and 1 base from J, with 16 bases between. The CDR3 DNA reads TGTGCCAGCAGCCCTACAGCAACCAAAGGCACAGATACGCAGTATTTT. It yields the protein CASSPTATKGTDTQYF.

This clonotype has a single count. The chain employs TRBV14 and TRBJ2-1, with D perhaps matching TRBD2 (6 bases). The DNA end is a closer match to TRBJ2-7, so the J assignment may be wrong. Germline-derived CDR1 and CDR2 are SGHDN and FVKESK. This CDR3 has 17 residues. CDR3 residues: CASSQASARSSYNEQYF. CDR3 nucleotide sequence: TGTGCCAGCAGCCAAGCTAGCGCCAGGAGCTCCTACAATGAGCAGTACTTC.

This clonotype was seen a few times. The chain employs TRBV3-1 and TRBJ2-4; D might be TRBD1 (5 bases). The better agreement between TRBJ2-7 and the DNA end casts doubt on the J call. CDR1 LGHDT and CDR2 YNNKEL come from the germline V gene (reference sequence). This CDR3 region has 15 residues. DNA for the CDR3: TGTGCCAGCAGCCCCGATGGGGCCAATACCTACGAGCAGTACTTC. This codes for CASSPDGANTYEQYF.